This T cell receptor beta chain was sequenced for a study of PD-L1 blockade in urothelial cancer. Study details: About 90% of the 29 patients were men who had bladder-origin urothelial cancer. Once treatment had started, blood was analyzed at 3 weeks (second dose) and again at 6 weeks.

Trimming took 4 bases from V and 0 from J, leaving 16 bases between them. Germline values: CDR1 GTSNPN, CDR2 SVGIG (reference sequence). The CDR3 sequence is 15 residues long. Synthetic TCR analog templates were spiked into all PCRs individually. Measured with immunoSEQ multiplex PCR; TCRdb has only the in-frame clones, and not every one. The sample shows approximately 71,000 clones, around 84% of them seen only once. The sample's time point: pretreatment peripheral blood. There were between 1 and 8 samples from each patient, taken pretreatment and on-treatment. V and J are TRBV30 and TRBJ2-7; D might be TRBD2 (6 bases). The sample here was PBMCs, taken around atezolizumab (anti-PD-L1) treatment. The sequence derives from a woman in her sixties or seventies with urothelial cancer. CDR3 region: CAWTPPGTDSYEQYF. The CDR3 DNA reads TGTGCCTGGACCCCACCCGGGACTGACTCCTACGAGCAGTACTTC.